The sequence of this TCR beta chain was determined in a study of shared clonotypes between healthy human individuals. Study conclusions and caveats: Only a few donors were included, so the genetic and exposure-history diversity represented was limited.

Investigators spread the genomic DNA of each subset evenly over several immunoSEQ plates. The table came from immunoSEQ multiplex PCR; TCRdb's copy has only in-frame clones and leaves some out. This table holds 2 million to 3 million clones, 93% found once. The CDR3 loop spans 11 amino acids. V lost 3 bases and J 6 bases, leaving 3 bases between the germline ends. The germline gives CDR1 SSHAT, CDR2 FNYEAQ (reference sequence). This clone was detected a few times. What it recognizes is unknown. The donor cohort consisted entirely of Caucasian adults residing in Nashville, Tennessee. Sequenced material: naive CD4+ T cells from PBMCs. As for subset: CD45RA+ positively selected. This TCR came from a man younger than 30 in good health. Some clones in this sample may be carry-over from other donors' samples. The chain employs TRBV7-7 and TRBJ2-1; no reliable D call. CDR3 in DNA: TGTGCCAGCAGCTTCTTCAATGAGCAGTTCTTC. Protein sequence: CASSFFNEQFF.